These 23 T cell receptor beta chains came from one sample sequenced in a study of CD8 T cells in ankylosing spondylitis (dated by TCRdb to between 2016 and 2019). Beyond this particular receptor, the publication reports: A TCR beta motif of several highly homologous amino acid variants appeared characteristic of blood from ankylosing spondylitis patients.

The library was produced with 5' RACE. TCRdb names Illumina HiSeq 2500 as the instrument used. TCRdb reanalyzed the raw reads on its own, using fastp at Q25 for trimming and MiXCR for clone calling, and kept in-frame beta chains. Rows with one shared CDR3 protein collapse into an entry with the most common genes and DNA. The sample table shows approximately 500,000 distinct CDR3 sequences, and approximately 12% are seen once. Under 7.5% of the sample goes to the ten largest clones. Their antigens remain unidentified. The sequenced sample was blood, either unsorted or a sorted T cell fraction (not recorded which). The receptors were sampled from a male donor with ankylosing spondylitis.

This chain connects TRBV7-2 to TRBJ2-2; TRBD2 is a possible D gene (5 bases). Trimming took off 3 bases at V and 5 bases at J, with 10 bases between the two ends. The CDR3 has 14 residues. Per the germline V gene, CDR1 is SGHTA and CDR2 is FQGNSA. CDR3 residues: CASSFEGGTGELFF. As DNA, the CDR3 is TGTGCCAGCAGCTTCGAGGGTGGGACCGGGGAGCTGTTTTTT. Together with reference TRBV7-2 and TRBJ2-2, the CDR3 gives the full variable domain: GAGVSQSPSNKVTEKGKDVELRCDPISGHTALYWYRQSLGQGLEFLIYFQGNSAPDKSGLPSDRFSAERTGGSVSTLTIQRTQQEDSAVYLCASSFEGGTGELFFGEGSRLTVL.

This clonotype showed up many times. The J gene is TRBJ1-2, the V gene TRBV6-5, with 9 bases identical to TRBD1. Trimming took 5 bases from V and 14 from J; bases not matched to a gene: 9. The CDR3 totals 12 residues. The germline V gene encodes CDR1 MNHEY and CDR2 SVGAGI. CDR3 nucleotide sequence: TGTGCCAGCAGTGGCCGACAGGGGGTTTATACCTTC. Protein: CASSGRQGVYTF.

This clonotype appeared a few times. The chain links TRBV5-1 to TRBJ2-5, with TRBD2 as a possible D gene (5 bases). The germline CDR1 and CDR2 sequences are SGHRS and YFSETQ. CDR3 length: 16 amino acids. V was cut by 0 bases and J by 2 bases, with 14 bases left in between. The CDR3 DNA reads as TGCGCCAGCAGCTTGGGTGTCACCTCGGGGCAAGAGACCCAGTACTTC. Translating gives CASSLGVTSGQETQYF. Looking up the rest from reference TRBV5-1 and TRBJ2-5 gives the full variable domain: KAGVTQTPRYLIKTRGQQVTLSCSPISGHRSVSWYQQTPGQGLQFLFEYFSETQRNKGNFPGRFSGRQFSNSRSEMNVSTLELGDSALYLCASSLGVTSGQETQYFGPGTRLLVL.

This clonotype was seen repeatedly, ten times or more. The CDR3 region has the DNA TGTGCCAGCAGCCCCTGGGGGTACAATGAGCAGTTCTTC. It yields the protein CASSPWGYNEQFF. V usage is TRBV7-9 and J usage is TRBJ2-1; D is tentatively TRBD1 or TRBD2 (5 bases each). Germline CDR1 is SEHNR and CDR2 is FQNEAQ (reference sequence). Trimming shortened V by 5 bases and J by 4 bases, and 9 bases separated the two germline ends. This CDR3 comprises 13 residues.

The V gene is TRBV29-1, the J gene TRBJ1-5; a possible D gene is TRBD1 (6 bases). V was shortened by 5 bases and J by 3 bases, with 11 bases between the two germline ends. Germline lookup yields CDR1 SQVTM and CDR2 ANQGSEA. The CDR3 spans 13 residues. The DNA of the CDR3 is TGCAGCGTTTGTGGACAGCCCAATCAGCCCCAGCATTTT. Encoded protein: CSVCGQPNQPQHF.

This clonotype has more than one count but fewer than ten. This chain connects TRBV24-1 to TRBJ2-3; 14 bases align to TRBD2. CDR1 KGHDR and CDR2 SFDVKD come from the germline V gene. Trimming cost V 3 bases and J 2 bases; bases outside gene matches: 3. The CDR3 sequence is 17 residues long. CDR3 in amino acids: CATSDRLAGGITDTQYF. CDR3 in DNA: TGTGCCACCAGTGATAGACTAGCGGGAGGGATCACAGATACGCAGTATTTT.

CDR3: CASSLVVGSNTEAFF. CDR3 nucleotide sequence: TGCGCCAGCAGCTTGGTCGTAGGATCGAACACTGAAGCTTTCTTT. The chain links TRBV5-1 to TRBJ1-1; D unclear. CDR1 SGHRS and CDR2 YFSETQ come from the germline V gene. V lost 0 bases and J lost 1, with 10 bases in between. The CDR3 consists of 15 residues.

This clonotype has only a few counts. The V gene is TRBV12-3 or TRBV12-4, the J gene TRBJ2-1; either TRBD1 or TRBD2 may fit D (5 bases each). The CDR3 has 14 amino acids. V lost 5 bases to trimming and J lost 5 bases, with 13 bases between them. CDR3 sequence (DNA): TGTGCCAGCAGTATCCGGGACGTCAACAATGAGCAGTTCTTC. As protein: CASSIRDVNNEQFF.

There are a few counts of this clonotype. CDR3 nucleotides: TGCGCCAGCAGCTCAGGACAGGGAAGCTTACTCTACAATGAGCAGTTCTTC. Protein: CASSSGQGSLLYNEQFF. V usage is TRBV5-1 and J usage is TRBJ2-1, with 8 bases fitting TRBD1. CDR3 size: 17 residues. Germline CDR1 is SGHRS and CDR2 is YFSETQ. Trimming removed 3 bases from V and 3 bases from J; junction bases left unmatched: 11.

This clonotype came up a few times. The chain couples TRBV5-4 to TRBJ1-1; possible D gene TRBD1, 6 bases. V was shortened by 1 base and J by 1 base, with 11 bases between the two germline ends. The CDR3 is made up of 15 amino acids. Germline CDR1 is SGHNT and CDR2 is YYREEE (reference sequence). The CDR3 here is CASSLPLGQNTEAFF. CDR3 nucleotides: TGTGCCAGCAGCTTGCCACTGGGACAGAACACTGAAGCTTTCTTT.

This clonotype was seen a few times. The gene calls are TRBV6-2 or TRBV6-3 and TRBJ2-7; D may match TRBD1 or TRBD2 (5 bases each). Germline V gene sequence: CDR1 MNHEY, CDR2 SVGEGT. The CDR3 has 12 amino acids. With 6 bases removed from V and 3 bases from J, the gap between germline ends came to 9 bases. The DNA of the CDR3 is TGTGCCAGCAGGGGGGATCTCTACGAGCAGTACTTC. Translation: CASRGDLYEQYF.

The chain joins TRBV24-1 to TRBJ2-3; D call uncertain. This CDR3 comprises 15 residues. Germline V gives CDR1 KGHDR, CDR2 SFDVKD. Trimming removed 1 base from V and 7 bases from J, with 14 bases in between. CDR3 nucleotide sequence: TGTGCCACCAGTGATTTCAGGACGATGGAAAATACGCAGTATTTT. As protein: CATSDFRTMENTQYF.

The chain carries TRBV12-3 or TRBV12-4 and TRBJ1-5; D possibly corresponds to TRBD1 (6 bases). The CDR3 is made up of 15 amino acids. Trimming pared 5 bases from V and 3 bases from J, leaving 14 bases between. This CDR3 is CASSTGAIPNQPQHF. Here the CDR3 DNA reads TGTGCCAGCAGTACGGGGGCTATACCCAATCAGCCCCAGCATTTT.

In this sample, this clonotype turned up a few times. The chain uses TRBV2 and TRBJ1-2; D is unclear. Trimming pared 3 bases from V and 7 bases from J, leaving 15 bases between. CDR1 and CDR2 (germline): SNHLY, FYNNEI. The CDR3 loop spans 14 amino acids. The CDR3 DNA is TGTGCCAGCAGTGATAGGAGGGCCGCCACTGGCTACACCTTC. Protein sequence: CASSDRRAATGYTF.

This chain links TRBV30 with TRBJ2-3; D not resolved. The CDR3 has 12 residues. Deletions cut 0 bases from V and 4 bases from J, with 5 bases between. Germline V gene sequence: CDR1 GTSNPN, CDR2 SVGIG (reference sequence). In DNA, the CDR3 is TGTGCCTGGAGTGTTAATCCAGATACGCAGTATTTT. Its protein product is CAWSVNPDTQYF.

The rearrangement links TRBV9 to TRBJ2-3; D may be TRBD1 (5 bases). Germline-derived CDR1 and CDR2 are SGDLS and YYNGEE. CDR3 size: 14 residues. The germline V and J ends were trimmed by 3 bases and 4 bases, with 12 bases remaining between them. The CDR3 nucleotides read TGTGCCAGCAGCGACACAGGTTTCCCAGATACGCAGTATTTT. Protein: CASSDTGFPDTQYF.

This clonotype was picked up many times. This sequence joins TRBV20-1 and TRBJ1-4; D call uncertain. CDR1 and CDR2 from the germline V gene are DFQATT and SNEGSKA (reference sequence). The length of the CDR3 is 13 residues. The V end lost 4 bases, the J end lost 8 bases, and 14 bases lay between the germline ends. For the CDR3, the DNA is TGCAGTGCTAACGACGTACTAAGGGAAAAACTGTTTTTT. Protein: CSANDVLREKLFF.

This clonotype was counted ten times or more. The V call is TRBV12-3 or TRBV12-4, the J call TRBJ2-5, with 8 positions matching TRBD2. The CDR3 consists of 16 residues. V lost 3 bases, J lost 0 bases, and 6 bases stayed unmatched. CDR3 in amino acids: CASSLGDGRDQETQYF. The CDR3 coding sequence is TGTGCCAGCAGTTTGGGAGACGGGAGGGACCAAGAGACCCAGTACTTC.

This clonotype was observed at least ten times. This sequence joins TRBV7-9 and TRBJ2-5, with D perhaps TRBD1 or TRBD2 (5 bases each). The CDR3 consists of 15 residues. Trimming removed 3 bases at V and 3 bases at J, with 14 bases between. Germline CDR1 reads SEHNR; CDR2 reads FQNEAQ (reference sequence). The CDR3 sequence: CASSFGTRVKETQYF. CDR3 in DNA: TGTGCCAGCAGCTTTGGGACGAGGGTAAAAGAGACCCAGTACTTC.

This clonotype was observed a handful of times. The CDR3 here is CASSLSSGRGYNEQFF. The CDR3 DNA is TGTGCCAGCAGTTTATCAAGCGGGAGGGGGTACAATGAGCAGTTCTTC. V usage is TRBV12-3 or TRBV12-4 and J usage is TRBJ2-1, with TRBD2 identical over 10 bases. Germline trimming cut 2 bases from V and 4 bases from J; bases unmatched to any gene: 5. This CDR3 has 16 amino acids.

This chain uses TRBV27 with TRBJ2-2, with D hard to call. Germline loops: CDR1 MNHEY, CDR2 SMNVEV (reference sequence). The V end lost 4 bases, the J end lost 2 bases, and 11 bases lay between the germline ends. The CDR3 is 15 amino acids. The DNA of the CDR3 is TGTGCCAGCAGTTCCCGGTTCGGAAACACCGGGGAGCTGTTTTTT. Translation gives CASSSRFGNTGELFF.

The chain recombines TRBV11-1 with TRBJ1-3; D not resolved. The CDR3 has 19 amino acids. V dropped 8 bases and J dropped 0 bases, with 26 bases sitting between them. Germline CDR1 SGHAT, CDR2 FQDESV (reference sequence). This CDR3 reads CASRGLQRQTEGSGNTIYF. In DNA form, the CDR3 reads TGTGCCAGCCGTGGCCTACAGCGACAAACGGAGGGCTCTGGAAACACCATATATTTT.

The rearrangement links TRBV29-1 to TRBJ2-1; 11 positions agree with TRBD2. The CDR3 covers 19 residues. Germline assignment: CDR1 SQVTM and CDR2 ANQGSEA. V was clipped by 6 bases and J by 1 base; unmatched bases: 17. The CDR3 nucleotides read TGCAGCGTCTCTTTACCGGGACTAGCGGAACCAAATTCCTACAATGAGCAGTTCTTC. Translation: CSVSLPGLAEPNSYNEQFF.